This TCR beta chain emerged from a study of T cell changes during pregnancy in multiple sclerosis. Some clones are missing from TCRdb's copy, which holds only in-frame ones; the method was immunoSEQ multiplex PCR. Here the sample spans about 27,000 clones, roughly 90% being singletons. The sequence came from a female donor with multiple sclerosis, enrolled in a pregnancy study. Here the sequenced sample was CD8+ T cells from peripheral blood mononuclear cells, taken in the second trimester of pregnancy.

The CDR3 is CASSSQGNQPQHF. The CDR3 coding sequence is TGTGCCAGCAGTTCACAGGGGAATCAGCCCCAGCATTTT. The chain carries TRBV7-9 and TRBJ1-5, with TRBD1 matching over 7 bases. CDR1 and CDR2 (germline): SEHNR, FQNEAQ (reference sequence). Unmatched junction bases numbered 3, after V lost 6 bases and J lost 4 bases. CDR3 length: 13 amino acids.